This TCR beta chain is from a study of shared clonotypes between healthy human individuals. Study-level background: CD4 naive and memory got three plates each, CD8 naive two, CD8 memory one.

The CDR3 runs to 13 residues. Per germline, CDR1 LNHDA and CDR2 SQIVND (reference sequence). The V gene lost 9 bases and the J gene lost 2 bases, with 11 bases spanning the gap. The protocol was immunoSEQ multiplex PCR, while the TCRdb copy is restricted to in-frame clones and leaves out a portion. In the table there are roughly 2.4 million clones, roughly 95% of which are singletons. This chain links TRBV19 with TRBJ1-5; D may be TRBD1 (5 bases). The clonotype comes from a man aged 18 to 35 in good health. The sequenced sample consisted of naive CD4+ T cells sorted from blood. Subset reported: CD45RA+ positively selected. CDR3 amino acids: CASRVPGNQPQHF. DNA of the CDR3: TGTGCCAGCAGGGTTCCGGGCAATCAGCCCCAGCATTTT.